This is a list of T cell receptor beta chains from one sample in a study of CD8 T cells in ankylosing spondylitis. TCRdb passed the 5' RACE reads through MiXCR, listing each CDR3 protein once. The sample records about 130,000 distinct CDR3 sequences, about a tenth being singletons. The material sequenced was blood, either unsorted or a sorted T cell fraction (not recorded which). All receptors derive from a male donor with ankylosing spondylitis or in good health (not recorded which). Both conserved end residues are part of each CDR3. Each record gives: CDR3 length, D gene, clone size, J gene, V gene, CDR3 DNA, CDR3 protein. A D gene is named only where the DNA matches it firmly. Clone sizes are given selectively: once, few, many, or a class where the clone is expanded.

13,TRBD2,many,TRBJ2-3,TRBV29-1,TGCAGCGTTCCGAGGGAGGGCACGGATACGCAGTATTTT,CSVPREGTDTQYF
16,TRBD1,few,TRBJ1-5,TRBV28,TGTGCCAGCAGTTTATCCCTACCTGACAGGGAACAGCCCCAGCATTTT,CASSLSLPDREQPQHF
14,-,many,TRBJ2-7,TRBV5-1,TGCGCCACTCGGGAACGGGTAACCACCTACGAGCAGTACTTC,CATRERVTTYEQYF
13,TRBD2,few,TRBJ2-1,TRBV20-1,TGCAGTGCCGAAAGCGGGAGATACAATGAGCAGTTCTTC,CSAESGRYNEQFF
18,TRBD2,few,TRBJ2-1,TRBV11-2,TGTGCCAGCAGCTCGACCAACCTAGCGGGAGATTCCTACAATGAGCAGTTCTTC,CASSSTNLAGDSYNEQFF
15,TRBD2,many,TRBJ2-1,TRBV4-3,TGCGCCAGCAGCCAGGGACTAGCGAGATACAATGAGCAGTTCTTC,CASSQGLARYNEQFF
13,TRBD1,many,TRBJ1-2,TRBV27,TGTGCCAGCAGTGACAGGGGTGGCTATGGCTACACCTTC,CASSDRGGYGYTF
12,-,-,TRBJ2-2,TRBV15,TGTGCCACCAGCAGTTGGAGCGGGGAGCTGTTTTTT,CATSSWSGELFF
16,TRBD2,few,TRBJ2-1,TRBV29-1,TGCAGCGTTGATGGGGGACTAGCGCCTTCCTACAATGAGCAGTTCTTC,CSVDGGLAPSYNEQFF
13,-,many,TRBJ2-3,TRBV28,TGTGCCAGCACCTACTTCGGGCTCGATACGCAGTATTTT,CASTYFGLDTQYF
16,TRBD2,many,TRBJ2-1,TRBV4-2,TGTGCCAGCAGCCCTCCCCCGGGAGGGCCGGGAAATGAGCAGTTCTTC,CASSPPPGGPGNEQFF
12,-,few,TRBJ2-1,TRBV2,TGTGCCAGCAATAGGTTTGTGGGTGAGCAGTTCTTC,CASNRFVGEQFF
18,TRBD2,many,TRBJ2-5,TRBV20-1,TGCAGTGCTAGAGACCCGGGACTAGCGGGAGGGCGCCGAGAGACCCAGTACTTC,CSARDPGLAGGRRETQYF
16,-,-,TRBJ2-3,TRBV7-9,TGTGCCAGCAGCTTAGCGGGGGGTTCAGTCGGAGATACGCAGTATTTT,CASSLAGGSVGDTQYF
17,TRBD2,-,TRBJ2-3,TRBV7-2,TGTGCCAGCAGCTTCCAACTAGCGGGAGAAGGCACAGATACGCAGTATTTT,CASSFQLAGEGTDTQYF
15,TRBD2,many,TRBJ2-1,TRBV28,TGTGCCAGCAGGACTAGCGGGGTTTCCTACAATGAGCAGTTCTTC,CASRTSGVSYNEQFF
14,-,many,TRBJ2-2,TRBV6-5,TGTGCCAGCAGTCACAGCCGGAACACCGGGGAGCTGTTTTTT,CASSHSRNTGELFF
14,-,many,TRBJ2-5,TRBV20-1,TGCAGTGCTTTAGAAAGGGGTGGGTTATCAACCCAGTACTTC,CSALERGGLSTQYF
16,TRBD2,few,TRBJ2-3,TRBV20-1,TGCAGTGCTAGAGTCATCGCGGGAGGCGCGTATGATACGCAGTATTTT,CSARVIAGGAYDTQYF
19,TRBD2,-,TRBJ2-2,TRBV3-1,TGTGCCAGCAGGACCTGGGGACTAGCGGGAGGGCCATACACCGGGGAGCTGTTTTTT,CASRTWGLAGGPYTGELFF
13,-,few,TRBJ1-1,TRBV7-2,TGTGCCAGCAGCTTAGGAGGAGGGGATAAAGCTTTCTTT,CASSLGGGDKAFF
14,-,many,TRBJ2-1,TRBV7-2,TGTGCCAGCAGCTTAGGAGGGGCGAACAATGAGCAGTTCTTC,CASSLGGANNEQFF
14,TRBD2,many,TRBJ2-7,TRBV29-1,TGCAGCGTTGCCATTAGCGGGGCCACGTACGAGCAGTACTTC,CSVAISGATYEQYF
15,TRBD2,many,TRBJ2-3,TRBV20-1,TGCAGTGCTGGAACGGGACTAGAGGGCACAGATACGCAGTATTTT,CSAGTGLEGTDTQYF
13,-,few,TRBJ2-3,TRBV5-1,TGCGCCAGCAGCTTATGGGGCACAGATACGCAGTATTTT,CASSLWGTDTQYF
18,TRBD1,few,TRBJ1-1,TRBV27,TGTGCCAGCAGTCCCTTATACATGACAGGGGCCCTGAACACTGAAGCTTTCTTT,CASSPLYMTGALNTEAFF
15,-,many,TRBJ2-1,TRBV4-3,TGCGCCAGCAGCCAGGGACTCAACGCAAACAATGAGCAGTTCTTC,CASSQGLNANNEQFF
12,-,many,TRBJ2-1,TRBV28,TGTGCCAGCAGGGGCAACGGGTGGTTTCGGTTCTTC,CASRGNGWFRFF
13,-,many,TRBJ2-1,TRBV7-9,TGTGCCAGCAGCTTAGCATCCCGTTATGAGCAGTTCTTC,CASSLASRYEQFF
15,-,few,TRBJ2-3,TRBV28,TGTGCCAGCAGTTCTAGGGCCAAAAACACAGATACGCAGTATTTT,CASSSRAKNTDTQYF
15,TRBD2,many,TRBJ2-1,TRBV25-1,TGTGCCAGCAGTGAGAGCAGCGGGAGTGCCGATGAGCAGTTCTTC,CASSESSGSADEQFF
13,-,many,TRBJ2-2,TRBV20-1,TGCAGTGCCCCTTTAGGGATGACCGGGGAGCTGTTTTTT,CSAPLGMTGELFF
14,TRBD1,-,TRBJ2-2,TRBV7-2,TGTGCCAGCAGCTGGACAGGATACACCGGGGAGCTGTTTTTT,CASSWTGYTGELFF
17,TRBD2,many,TRBJ2-2,TRBV20-1,TGCAGTGCTAGAGGGAGGCTAGCGGGAGGTATCGCCGGGGAGCTGTTTTTT,CSARGRLAGGIAGELFF
17,TRBD1,few,TRBJ2-5,TRBV6-5,TGTGCCAGCAGTTTCATAGTGGACAGGAGGATCCAAGAGACCCAGTACTTC,CASSFIVDRRIQETQYF
18,TRBD1,many,TRBJ2-5,TRBV29-1,TGCAGCGTTGACACGATAGATTTCAGGGGACAGGGGAAAGAGACCCAGTACTTC,CSVDTIDFRGQGKETQYF
14,-,many,TRBJ2-2,TRBV29-1,TGCAGCGTTTGCGACAGGTGGAACACCGGGGAGCTGTTTTTT,CSVCDRWNTGELFF
15,-,few,TRBJ2-7,TRBV27,TGTGCCAGCAGTCTAACCCCAGGTCTATCCTACGAGCAGTACTTC,CASSLTPGLSYEQYF
11,-,many,TRBJ2-2,TRBV20-1,TGCAGTGCCCCAAGGGGCGGGGAGCTGTTTTTT,CSAPRGGELFF
18,TRBD2,few,TRBJ2-1,TRBV7-6,TGTGCCAGCAGCTTAGTGACTAGCGGGAGGGCCGGCCGCAATGAGCAGTTCTTC,CASSLVTSGRAGRNEQFF
17,TRBD2,-,TRBJ2-3,TRBV20-1,TGCAGTGCTAGAGATAGGGCTAGCGGGATAGCAACAGATACGCAGTATTTT,CSARDRASGIATDTQYF
17,TRBD1,many,TRBJ2-3,TRBV7-8,TGTGCCAGCAGCTTATCTTCCGGGACAGGGCGGGCAGATACGCAGTATTTT,CASSLSSGTGRADTQYF
13,-,many,TRBJ1-1,TRBV7-9,TGTGCCAGCAGCTTAGAACAGAACACTGAAGCTTTCTTT,CASSLEQNTEAFF
17,TRBD2,many,TRBJ2-1,TRBV24-1,TGTGCCACCAGTGATCCCAGGCGGGGGAGAGACTACAATGAGCAGTTCTTC,CATSDPRRGRDYNEQFF
13,-,many,TRBJ1-5,TRBV4-3,TGCGCCAGCAGCCAAGCGTTGGGTCAGCCCCAGCATTTT,CASSQALGQPQHF
12,-,-,TRBJ1-5,TRBV20-1,TGCAGTGCGGTCGGGGGATATCAGCCCCAGCATTTT,CSAVGGYQPQHF
16,TRBD2,few,TRBJ2-3,TRBV20-1,TGCAGTGCTACTAGACTAGCGGGAGGGATTACAGATACGCAGTATTTT,CSATRLAGGITDTQYF
12,-,many,TRBJ2-1,TRBV11-3,TGTGCCAGCAGTCCAAGGGTGGGTGAGCAGTTCTTC,CASSPRVGEQFF
14,TRBD2,many,TRBJ2-2,TRBV7-2,TGTGCCAGCAGCATTAGCGGGAGCACCGGGGAGCTGTTTTTT,CASSISGSTGELFF
14,-,many,TRBJ2-2,TRBV12-3/TRBV12-4,TGTGCCAGCAGTTTCGGGAGTAGGGGCGGGGAGCTGTTTTTT,CASSFGSRGGELFF
12,TRBD2,few,TRBJ2-5,TRBV20-1,TGCAGTGCGACTAGCGGGAGAGAGACCCAGTACTTC,CSATSGRETQYF
12,-,-,TRBJ1-2,TRBV7-9,TGTGCCAGCAGCTTAGGTGGGGATGGCTACACCTTC,CASSLGGDGYTF
17,TRBD2,-,TRBJ2-1,TRBV6-2/TRBV6-3,TGTGCCAGCAGTTACTCGAGCTTAGCGGGTATCTACAATGAGCAGTTCTTC,CASSYSSLAGIYNEQFF
15,-,many,TRBJ1-6,TRBV5-1,TGCGCCAGCAGCTTGGGACTTACAATAGGATCGCCCCTCCACTTT,CASSLGLTIGSPLHF
14,TRBD1,-,TRBJ2-3,TRBV6-5,TGTGCCAGCAGTATCGACAGGGGTACAGATACGCAGTATTTT,CASSIDRGTDTQYF
16,TRBD1,many,TRBJ1-6,TRBV7-9,TGTGCCAGCAGCGTTACCTTCGACAGGGAAAATTCACCCCTCCACTTT,CASSVTFDRENSPLHF
14,TRBD1,many,TRBJ1-2,TRBV5-5,TGTGCCAGCAGCCCGCCGGGACAGGGCCTTGGCTACACCTTC,CASSPPGQGLGYTF
12,-,many,TRBJ2-5,TRBV5-1,TGCGCCAGCAAGGACAGCCAAGAGACCCAGTACTTC,CASKDSQETQYF
16,-,-,TRBJ2-6,TRBV7-2,TGTGCCAGCAGCTTACTTTCCGGGATTGGGGCCAACGTCCTGACTTTC,CASSLLSGIGANVLTF
15,-,many,TRBJ1-1,TRBV27,TGTGCCAGCAGTTTAATAAGGGTTCGTGGCACTGAAGCTTTCTTT,CASSLIRVRGTEAFF